The present T cell receptor beta chain was sequenced within a study of regulatory T cells in long-lasting Graves disease. Study-wide results and caveats: Persistent patients had a count of shared public clonotypes (under 3,000) that exceeded that of new patients (approximately 1,000). Among samples with persistent disease, TRBV28, TRBJ1-2 and TRBJ2-5 were favored.

The CDR3 contains 14 residues. Trimming shortened V by 1 base and J by 5 bases, and 12 bases separated the two germline ends. The germline V gene encodes CDR1 SGHRS and CDR2 YFSETQ. Time point: newly diagnosed GD, antithyroid drugs for less than 3 months. PBMCs were the source of the RNA used for TCR sequencing. As collected, the peripheral blood samples measured 7.5 to 9 milliliters each and went into EDTA tubes. This clonotype was observed at least ten times. What it binds is unknown. The authors built TCR beta libraries using iRepertoire HTBI primers and Arm-PCR of CDR3 regions. The authors' processing: Looking across samples, the authors found 55 to 70 TRBV and 14 to 15 TRBJ segments. From the multiplex PCR reads, TCRdb called clonotypes with MiXCR, one entry per CDR3 protein. Clone size and V and J calls follow TCRdb, not the original study. This table has 250,000 to 400,000 distinct CDR3 sequences, 15% to 20% appearing once.

The V call is TRBV5-1, the J call TRBJ2-5; tentative D call: TRBD2 (6 bases). The clonotype comes from a female donor with Graves disease. The sequences come from peripheral blood mononuclear cells (PBMCs), collected at new diagnosis, from a patient treated with antithyroid drugs. The CDR3 DNA reads TGCGCCAGCAGCTTGAGAGGAGGGATGGAGACCCAGTACTTC. It translates to CASSLRGGMETQYF.